This is a list of T cell receptor beta chains from one sample in a study of response to subunit inactivated influenza vaccine. TCRdb re-derived calls from the RT-PCR reads in MiXCR, one entry per CDR3 protein. The repertoire holds around 300,000 distinct CDR3 sequences, around 20% seen once, with 10% in the top ten. The sequencing used PBMCs from blood, collected approximately 22 months after vaccination. These receptors were obtained from a man between 50 and 75 years old who received an inactivated influenza vaccine. The CDR3 runs from the conserved cysteine through the conserved F or W. D genes are given only for firm matches. Clone size, where shown, is once, few, many, or a class for clones that have expanded.

d_call cdr3_length clone_size j_call v_call cdr3_nt cdr3_aa
TRBD1 12 - TRBJ1-1 TRBV18 TGTGCCAGCTCACCGGGACAGGGGACGGCTTTCTTT CASSPGQGTAFF
TRBD2 17 - TRBJ2-1 TRBV6-2/TRBV6-3 TGTGCCAGCAGTTACCCCGGGACTAGCGGGGGGTCAGATGAGCAGTTCTTC CASSYPGTSGGSDEQFF
- 15 - TRBJ1-5 TRBV2 TGTGCCAGCAGCGGACAGATCTATAGCAATCAGCCCCAGCATTTT CASSGQIYSNQPQHF
TRBD2 15 - TRBJ2-2 TRBV20-1 TGCAGTGCTAGAGACGGACTAGCACTCACCGGGGAGCTGTTTTTT CSARDGLALTGELFF
TRBD1 15 - TRBJ1-2 TRBV5-1 TGCGCCAGCAGCTCGACAGGGTTTGGTAACTATGGCTACACCTTC CASSSTGFGNYGYTF
- 13 few TRBJ1-1 TRBV20-1 TGCAGTGCTCCTCGCGGGTACGACACTGAAGCTTTCTTT CSAPRGYDTEAFF
TRBD1 15 - TRBJ1-2 TRBV20-1 TGCAGTGCTAGAGATGGCACAGGGGTTGGGTATGGCTACACCTTC CSARDGTGVGYGYTF
- 11 - TRBJ2-4 TRBV21-1 TGTGCCAGCAGCACAGGCCGGGCTCAGTACTTC CASSTGRAQYF
- 13 - TRBJ1-1 TRBV30 TGTGCCTGGGGCCGCGGGGCCCCCACTGAAGCTTTCTTT CAWGRGAPTEAFF
- 14 - TRBJ1-3 TRBV20-1 TGCAGTGCTAGTGCCGGACAGCGGGTGGGCACCATATATTTT CSASAGQRVGTIYF
TRBD1 15 few TRBJ1-2 TRBV20-1 TGCAGTGCTAGCCCGCAGGGGGCGCGCCCATATGGCTACACCTTC CSASPQGARPYGYTF
- 11 few TRBJ2-5 TRBV7-2 TGTGCCAGCAGCTGGGCGGAGACCCAGTACTTC CASSWAETQYF
- 15 many TRBJ1-3 TRBV28 TGTGCCAGCAGTTCCCCGCCTTACTCTGGAAACACCATATATTTT CASSSPPYSGNTIYF
- 12 few TRBJ2-7 TRBV3-1 TGTGCCAGCAGCCAGAGCTCCTACGAGCAGTACTTC CASSQSSYEQYF
- 14 few TRBJ1-2 TRBV29-1 TGCAGCGTTGAACGAGTGGGCCGAGGCTATGGCTACACCTTC CSVERVGRGYGYTF
- 11 - TRBJ2-7 TRBV20-1 TGCAGTGCTAGTCGGGACTACGAGCAGTACTTC CSASRDYEQYF
- 15 - TRBJ1-4 TRBV7-2 TGTGCCAGCAGCTTAGTCGCAGGCCCTAATGAAAAACTGTTTTTT CASSLVAGPNEKLFF
TRBD2 16 few TRBJ2-1 TRBV7-9 TGTGCCAGCAGTCCTCTAGCGGGAGGCCTAGGAAATGAGCAGTTCTTC CASSPLAGGLGNEQFF
- 14 few TRBJ1-5 TRBV12-3/TRBV12-4 TGTGCCAGCAGCCCCGACAGCGGGAGTCAGCCCCAGCATTTT CASSPDSGSQPQHF
- 14 few TRBJ2-1 TRBV9 TGTGCCAGCAGCGCCGGGACTGGATACAATGAGCAGTTCTTC CASSAGTGYNEQFF
- 11 medium-sized TRBJ1-2 TRBV12-3/TRBV12-4 TGTGCCAGCAGTCCAGGGACTGGCTACACCTTC CASSPGTGYTF
TRBD2 16 many TRBJ2-3 TRBV4-3 TGCGCCAGCAGCCAAGATTTGCGGGGGGGATCAGATACGCAGTATTTT CASSQDLRGGSDTQYF
- 14 once TRBJ2-3 TRBV12-3/TRBV12-4 TGTGCCAGCAGCACAATTGGAGGCACAGATACGCAGTATTTT CASSTIGGTDTQYF